The 30 T cell receptor beta chains below come from one sample, sequenced in a study of T cell responses to AZD1222 COVID-19 vaccine (dated by TCRdb to about 2021). This specimen's time point label, interpreted: baseline before first vaccination. Libraries were prepared through the immunoSEQ multiplex PCR assay. The clones in this table, taken by TCRdb from immuneACCESS, are in-frame only. Not every clone is retained; where verified, under half of the shortfall comes from an unresolved V gene, and the cause of the rest is unknown. The sample profile shows about 140,000 clones; 75% to 95% of them were found once. Of the sample, 2.5% to 3.5% is held by the ten largest clones. This sample comprised peripheral blood, obtained on day 0 of AZD1222 vaccination. The receptors shown here come from an adult in good health.

This chain uses TRBV5-1 with TRBJ1-2, with TRBD1 as a possible D gene (6 bases). Germline-derived CDR1 and CDR2 are SGHRS and YFSETQ. This CDR3 region has 12 residues. The V and J ends lost 7 bases and 5 bases respectively, with 12 bases between them. The CDR3 DNA is TGCGCCAGCCAGGGGTCGGGGTATGGCTACACCTTC. The encoded protein is CASQGSGYGYTF. Supplemented by reference TRBV5-1 and TRBJ1-2, the full variable domain reads KAGVTQTPRYLIKTRGQQVTLSCSPISGHRSVSWYQQTPGQGLQFLFEYFSETQRNKGNFPGRFSGRQFSNSRSEMNVSTLELGDSALYLCASQGSGYGYTFGSGTRLTVV.

The chain has TRBV19 and TRBJ2-7; D not resolved. V lost 2 bases, J lost 2 bases, and 22 bases lay in between. Germline V CDR1 and CDR2: LNHDA, SQIVND (reference sequence). There are 18 residues in the CDR3. The CDR3 here is CASSIFSPRSGPPYEQYF. The CDR3 DNA is TGTGCCAGTAGTATATTCTCCCCACGGTCAGGTCCCCCCTACGAGCAGTACTTC. The full variable domain, rest sourced from reference TRBV19 and TRBJ2-7, is DGGITQSPKYLFRKEGQNVTLSCEQNLNHDAMYWYRQDPGQGLRLIYYSQIVNDFQKGDIAEGYSVSREKKESFPLTVTSAQKNPTAFYLCASSIFSPRSGPPYEQYFGPGTRLTVT.

The chain links TRBV21-1 to TRBJ1-5; no check of the table's D call, TRBD1, against the DNA was made. TRBV21-1 is a known pseudogene. This CDR3 has 17 residues. CDR3 residues: CASSKVTGALGNQPQHF. Written as DNA, the CDR3 is TGTGCCAGCAGCAAAGTAACAGGGGCACTGGGCAATCAGCCCCAGCATTTT.

The V gene is TRBV5-4, the J gene TRBJ2-6, with D perhaps assigned TRBD1 or TRBD2 (5 bases each). CDR3 length equals 15 residues. Germline values: CDR1 SGHNT, CDR2 YYREEE (reference sequence). Trimming shortened V by 0 bases and J by 2 bases, and 6 bases separated the two germline ends. CDR3 in DNA: TGTGCCAGCAGCTTGGGAGGGGCTGGGGCCAACGTCCTGACTTTC. This sequence encodes CASSLGGAGANVLTF.

This clone was seen only once. The chain uses TRBV4-2 and TRBJ1-2, with D perhaps TRBD1 (5 bases). Trimming cost V 4 bases and J 7 bases, with 19 bases left between them. This CDR3 spans 15 amino acids. Per germline, CDR1 LGHNA and CDR2 YNFKEQ. CDR3 in amino acids: CASSPVLGGEGGYTF. The CDR3 bases are TGTGCCAGCAGCCCAGTTTTGGGGGGAGAAGGTGGCTACACCTTC.

The chain couples TRBV7-9 to TRBJ1-1, with D unclear. Germline-derived CDR1 and CDR2 are SEHNR and FQNEAQ (reference sequence). V was clipped by 3 bases and J by 9 bases, with 14 bases between them. The CDR3 is 13 residues long. CDR3 coding DNA: TGTGCCAGCAGCTTCTTGGCCGAAGCCCAAGCTTTCTTT. This gives the protein CASSFLAEAQAFF.

The chain combines TRBV6-1 with TRBJ1-5; 7 nucleotides match TRBD1. After removal of 3 bases from V and 0 bases from J, the junction contained 11 bases not matched to a gene. Germline loops: CDR1 MNHNS, CDR2 SASEGT. The CDR3 is 18 residues long. CDR3: CASSEGLAGGNSNQPQHF. The CDR3 nucleotides are TGTGCCAGCAGTGAGGGCCTGGCAGGGGGAAATAGCAATCAGCCCCAGCATTTT.

The V gene is TRBV11-2, the J gene TRBJ2-1; D may correspond to TRBD1 or TRBD2 (5 bases each). The germline V and J ends were trimmed by 3 bases and 8 bases, with 14 bases remaining between them. Germline assignment: CDR1 SGHAT and CDR2 FQNNGV. The CDR3 extends over 14 amino acids. This CDR3 reads CASSFDGTSDEQFF. The CDR3 region has the DNA TGTGCCAGCAGCTTTGACGGGACCTCCGATGAGCAGTTCTTC. The variable domain in full, with the rest retrieved from reference TRBV11-2 and TRBJ2-1, is EAGVAQSPRYKIIEKRQSVAFWCNPISGHATLYWYQQILGQGPKLLIQFQNNGVVDDSQLPKDRFSAERLKGVDSTLKIQPAKLEDSAVYLCASSFDGTSDEQFFGPGTRLTVL.

This clone appeared a single time. This chain joins TRBV5-1 and TRBJ2-1; 8 positions match TRBD2. With 0 bases clipped from V and 6 bases from J, the junction kept 14 bases outside the gene matches. Germline CDR1 is SGHRS and CDR2 is YFSETQ. The CDR3 is 18 amino acids. The CDR3: CASSLGPPSSGFSNEQFF. The DNA of the CDR3 is TGCGCCAGCAGCTTGGGACCCCCGTCTAGCGGGTTTTCCAATGAGCAGTTCTTC.

This clone showed up just once. The chain employs TRBV14 and TRBJ1-1; a possible D gene is TRBD1 (5 bases). The germline V and J ends were trimmed by 3 bases and 1 base, with 15 bases remaining between them. Germline V gene sequence: CDR1 SGHDN, CDR2 FVKESK. The CDR3 covers 16 residues. The CDR3 loop is CASSQGGWLRNTEAFF. The CDR3 DNA follows: TGTGCCAGCAGCCAGGGGGGGTGGCTGAGGAACACTGAAGCTTTCTTT.

This sequence joins TRBV20-1 and TRBJ1-2, with no clear D. This CDR3 spans 14 amino acids. Trimming cost V 3 bases and J 2 bases, with 13 bases left between them. Germline assignment: CDR1 DFQATT and CDR2 SNEGSKA (reference sequence). The CDR3 is CSASRLSGNYGYTF. In nucleotides, the CDR3 is TGCAGTGCTAGTCGGCTTTCGGGAAACTATGGCTACACCTTC.

The J gene is TRBJ2-1, the V gene TRBV10-1; the match to TRBD2 covers 12 bases. In germline, CDR1 is WNHNN, CDR2 SYGVQD (reference sequence). The CDR3 runs 15 residues. V trimming: 5 bases; J trimming: 8 bases; junction bases outside the gene matches: 7. CDR3 sequence (DNA): TGCGCCAGCAGTTTATCTAGCGGGAGGGCCGATGAGCAGTTCTTC. Encoded protein: CASSLSSGRADEQFF.

The genes are TRBV6-5 and TRBJ1-1; 7 bases line up with TRBD1. Unmatched junction bases numbered 5, after V lost 2 bases and J lost 5 bases. The V gene's germline CDR1 is MNHEY and CDR2 SVGAGI. The CDR3 consists of 14 residues. The CDR3 protein is CASSYTTGETEAFF. CDR3 nucleotides: TGTGCCAGCAGTTACACCACAGGGGAGACTGAAGCTTTCTTT.

The V call is TRBV11-2, the J call TRBJ1-2; no firm D call. Per the germline V gene, CDR1 is SGHAT and CDR2 is FQNNGV. The CDR3 consists of 11 residues. Trimming cost V 0 bases and J 13 bases, with 9 bases left between them. CDR3 in DNA: TGTGCCAGCAGCTTAGAGGAGGCATTCACCTTC. Encoded protein: CASSLEEAFTF.

This chain links TRBV15 with TRBJ2-7; perhaps TRBD1 as D (5 bases). This CDR3 has 13 residues. V was cut by 1 base and J by 4 bases, with 8 bases left in between. Germline V CDR1 and CDR2: LNHNV, YYDKDF (reference sequence). CDR3: CATSRGKGYEQYF. The CDR3 region has the DNA TGTGCCACCAGCAGAGGAAAGGGGTACGAGCAGTACTTC.

The genes are TRBV25-1 and TRBJ2-3; the D is unclear. Trimming cost V 8 bases and J 3 bases, with 6 bases left between them. Germline-derived CDR1 and CDR2 are MGHDK and SYGVNS. The CDR3 is made up of 11 amino acids. Here the CDR3 DNA reads TGTGCCAGCGGACCTACAGATACGCAGTATTTT. This encodes CASGPTDTQYF.

The chain couples TRBV5-1 to TRBJ1-1; 8 nucleotides agree with TRBD1. Germline lookup yields CDR1 SGHRS and CDR2 YFSETQ. V shed 2 bases, J shed 6 bases, and the junction held 12 bases outside the gene matches. CDR3 length: 16 residues. The CDR3, as DNA: TGCGCCAGCAGCTTAAACGGACAGGGCCTAAACCCTGAAGCTTTCTTT. Translating it yields CASSLNGQGLNPEAFF.

The V gene is TRBV6-5, the J gene TRBJ2-5; TRBD1 aligns across 9 bases. Germline V gene sequence: CDR1 MNHEY, CDR2 SVGAGI. With V trimmed by 6 bases and J by 5 bases, 1 base remained unmatched. The length of the CDR3 is 12 residues. The CDR3 is CASRDRGETQYF. CDR3 sequence (DNA): TGTGCCAGCAGGGACAGGGGTGAGACCCAGTACTTC.

This rearrangement joins TRBV7-9 to TRBJ1-1; 8 bases line up with TRBD1. The CDR3 has 15 amino acids. V lost 6 bases, J lost 2 bases, and 8 bases stayed unmatched. Germline CDR1 SEHNR, CDR2 FQNEAQ (reference sequence). CDR3 in DNA: TGTGCCAGCAGTTGGGACAGGTACTTTAACACTGAAGCTTTCTTT. It is translated as CASSWDRYFNTEAFF.

This rearrangement joins TRBV28 to TRBJ1-5; 9 bases match TRBD1. The germline gives CDR1 MDHEN, CDR2 SYDVKM. Losses at the gene ends were 4 bases for V and 7 bases for J; bases not matched to a gene: 8. The CDR3 sequence is 15 residues long. The CDR3 coding sequence is TGTGCCAGCAGTTGGGGGACAGGGTTGGCGCAGCCCCAGCATTTT. Translating gives CASSWGTGLAQPQHF.

This clone is a singleton in its sample. The gene calls are TRBV6-5 and TRBJ2-4; 9 nucleotides match TRBD1. V shed 6 bases and J 0 bases; nucleotides not matched to a gene: 3. Germline V CDR1 and CDR2: MNHEY, SVGAGI. CDR3 length: 15 amino acids. CDR3 in amino acids: CASRGQGLAKNIQYF. The DNA of the CDR3 is TGTGCCAGCAGGGGACAGGGCTTAGCCAAAAACATTCAGTACTTC.

This sequence joins TRBV19 and TRBJ1-2, with TRBD1 identical over 7 bases. From germline, CDR1 is LNHDA and CDR2 SQIVND (reference sequence). The CDR3 is 15 amino acids. The J segment lost 3 bases and the V segment lost 7 bases, leaving 11 bases of the junction unmatched. The CDR3, as DNA: TGTGCCAGTACTCCGCGAAGGGGGCTCGACTATGGCTACACCTTC. It is translated as CASTPRRGLDYGYTF.

V is TRBV15 and J is TRBJ1-1, with unresolved D. This CDR3 is built from 13 residues. Germline V gene sequence: CDR1 LNHNV, CDR2 YYDKDF (reference sequence). V gave up 1 base and J gave up 3 bases, with 6 bases separating them. The DNA for the CDR3 is TGTGCCACCAGCAGAGCTGGGTACACTGAAGCTTTCTTT. This codes for CATSRAGYTEAFF.

The chain employs TRBV27 and TRBJ1-5, with a weak D call TRBD1 (6 bases). The CDR3 consists of 15 residues. Trimming took 10 bases from V and 4 from J, leaving 20 bases between them. The germline V gene encodes CDR1 MNHEY and CDR2 SMNVEV (reference sequence). CDR3 amino acids: CATQVNGGQNQPQHF. The CDR3 DNA sequence: TGTGCCACCCAGGTTAATGGGGGCCAAAATCAGCCCCAGCATTTT.

The rearrangement links TRBV7-3 to TRBJ2-1; D remains unclear. This CDR3 region has 13 residues. CDR1 is SGHTA, CDR2 FQGTGA, per germline. Trimming cost V 5 bases and J 10 bases, with 15 bases left between them. The CDR3 here is CASSPLPLSEQFF. DNA of the CDR3: TGTGCCAGCAGCCCACTCCCCCTCTCGGAGCAGTTCTTC.

This chain links TRBV11-2 with TRBJ1-5; no definite D call. V dropped 0 bases and J dropped 1 base, with 7 bases sitting between them. Germline loops: CDR1 SGHAT, CDR2 FQNNGV. The CDR3 runs 15 residues. This CDR3 reads CASSLDWASNQPQHF. The CDR3, as DNA: TGTGCCAGCAGCTTAGATTGGGCCAGCAATCAGCCCCAGCATTTT.

V is TRBV28 and J is TRBJ1-3; tentative D call: TRBD1 (5 bases). Trimming cost V 3 bases and J 0 bases, with 9 bases left between them. There are 15 residues in the CDR3. Germline V gene lookup returns CDR1 MDHEN and CDR2 SYDVKM. The CDR3 DNA reads TGTGCCAGCAGTTTCGGACACCTCTCTGGAAACACCATATATTTT. Amino acids: CASSFGHLSGNTIYF.

This chain uses TRBV14 with TRBJ1-1; D possibly corresponds to TRBD1 (5 bases). This CDR3 is built from 13 residues. V was shortened by 0 bases and J by 7 bases, with 9 bases between the two germline ends. Germline V CDR1 and CDR2: SGHDN, FVKESK. The CDR3, as DNA: TGTGCCAGCAGCCAAGAGGGGACGGTTGAAGCTTTCTTT. Residues: CASSQEGTVEAFF.

V usage is TRBV28 and J usage is TRBJ1-5, with D possibly TRBD1 on 5 matching bases. Deletions cut 5 bases from V and 4 bases from J, with 12 bases between. The CDR3 sequence is 14 residues long. Germline assignment: CDR1 MDHEN and CDR2 SYDVKM. The CDR3 region is CASSRPGPNQPQHF. The CDR3, as DNA: TGTGCCAGCAGTAGGCCGGGACCTAATCAGCCCCAGCATTTT.

V and J are TRBV10-3 and TRBJ1-3, with D uncertain. Trimming left V 7 bases short and J 0 bases short, with 7 bases between. Per germline, CDR1 ENHRY and CDR2 SYGVKD. This CDR3 has 13 residues. The CDR3 DNA is TGTGCCATCAACCTTTCCTCTGGAAACACCATATATTTT. It yields the protein CAINLSSGNTIYF.